What follows describes a single T cell receptor beta chain. Its cognate antigen is unknown. V was trimmed by 0 bases and J by 0 bases, leaving 9 bases between them. There are 15 residues in the CDR3. The data derive from a study of PD-1 blockade in classical Hodgkin lymphoma. Study summary: Nivolumab was administered to patients intravenously at 3 mg/kg every 2 weeks. Whole-study findings and limits: Diversity similar to that of newly diagnosed patients was seen at baseline in complete responders.

Each and every patient relapsed after autologous stem cell transplantation, and patients got differing brentuximab vedotin exposure. From thawed PBMCs, magnetic negative selection was used to isolate the CD8+ T cells. Repertoires were generated with immunoSEQ multiplex PCR, while TCRdb's copy carries only in-frame clones and drops some. Seen here are about 13,000 clones, around four fifths observed once, and the top ten hold approximately 24%. The V and J genes are TRBV23-1 and TRBJ2-7; D might be TRBD1 or TRBD2, each matching 5 bases. TRBV23-1 is placed among ORFs of uncertain function. The sequence was obtained from a human donor with classical Hodgkin lymphoma. Material: CD8+ T cells from blood, obtained at baseline. The CDR3 DNA reads as TGCGCCAGCAGTCAATCCGGGACCGACTCCTACGAGCAGTACTTC. This sequence encodes CASSQSGTDSYEQYF.